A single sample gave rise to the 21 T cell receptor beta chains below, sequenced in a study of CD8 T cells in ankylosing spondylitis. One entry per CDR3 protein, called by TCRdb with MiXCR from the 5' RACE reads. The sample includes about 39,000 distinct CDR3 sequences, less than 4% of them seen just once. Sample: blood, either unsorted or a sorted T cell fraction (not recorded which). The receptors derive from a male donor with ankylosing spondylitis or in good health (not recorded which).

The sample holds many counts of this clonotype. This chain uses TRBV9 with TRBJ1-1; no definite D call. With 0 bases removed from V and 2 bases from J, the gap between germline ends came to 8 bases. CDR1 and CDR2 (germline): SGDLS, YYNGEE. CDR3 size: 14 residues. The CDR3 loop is CASSVGQANTEAFF. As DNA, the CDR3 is TGTGCCAGCAGCGTAGGGCAGGCAAACACTGAAGCTTTCTTT.

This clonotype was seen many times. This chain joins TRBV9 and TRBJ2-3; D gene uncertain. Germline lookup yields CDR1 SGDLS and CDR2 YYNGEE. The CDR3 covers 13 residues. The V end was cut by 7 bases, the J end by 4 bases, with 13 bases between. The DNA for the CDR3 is TGTGCCAGCGGTGATAGTCAGGCAGATACGCAGTATTTT. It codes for CASGDSQADTQYF.

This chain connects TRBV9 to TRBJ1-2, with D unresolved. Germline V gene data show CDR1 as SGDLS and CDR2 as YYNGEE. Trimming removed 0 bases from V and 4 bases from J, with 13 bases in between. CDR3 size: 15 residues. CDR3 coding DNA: TGTGCCAGCAGCGTAGATCCGGCCCCGGGCTATGGCTACACCTTC. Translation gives CASSVDPAPGYGYTF.

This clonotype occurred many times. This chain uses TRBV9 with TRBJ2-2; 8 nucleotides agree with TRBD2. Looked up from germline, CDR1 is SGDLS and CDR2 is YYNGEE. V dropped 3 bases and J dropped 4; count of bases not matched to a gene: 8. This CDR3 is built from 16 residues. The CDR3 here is CASSAHSGSRTGELFF. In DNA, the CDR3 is TGTGCCAGCAGCGCTCACAGCGGGAGTCGCACCGGGGAGCTGTTTTTT.

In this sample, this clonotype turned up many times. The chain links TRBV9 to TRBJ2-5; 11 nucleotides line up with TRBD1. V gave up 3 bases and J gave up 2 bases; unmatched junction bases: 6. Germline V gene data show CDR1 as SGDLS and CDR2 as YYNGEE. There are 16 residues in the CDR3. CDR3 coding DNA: TGTGCCAGCAGCGCGAGGGACAGGGGGGGACAAGAGACCCAGTACTTC. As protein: CASSARDRGGQETQYF.

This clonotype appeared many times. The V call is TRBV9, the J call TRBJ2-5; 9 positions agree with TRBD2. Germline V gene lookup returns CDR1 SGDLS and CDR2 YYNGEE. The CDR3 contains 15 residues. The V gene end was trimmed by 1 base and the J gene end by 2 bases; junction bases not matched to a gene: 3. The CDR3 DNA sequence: TGTGCCAGCAGCGTACTGACTAGCGGACAAGAGACCCAGTACTTC. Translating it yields CASSVLTSGQETQYF.

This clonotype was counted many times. Here the CDR3 reads CASSPGQGNQPQHF. CDR3 DNA: TGTGCCAGCAGCCCTGGACAGGGCAATCAGCCCCAGCATTTT. The V and J genes are TRBV9 and TRBJ1-5; 7 positions match TRBD1. V was clipped by 4 bases and J by 2 bases; unmatched bases: 3. This CDR3 has 14 residues. Germline CDR1 reads SGDLS; CDR2 reads YYNGEE.

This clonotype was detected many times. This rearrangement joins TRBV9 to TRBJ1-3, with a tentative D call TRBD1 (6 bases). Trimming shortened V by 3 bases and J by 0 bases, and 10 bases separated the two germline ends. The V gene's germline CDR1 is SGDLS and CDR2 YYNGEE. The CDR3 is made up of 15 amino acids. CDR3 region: CASSALQGSGNTIYF. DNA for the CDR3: TGTGCCAGCAGCGCATTACAGGGCTCTGGAAACACCATATATTTT.

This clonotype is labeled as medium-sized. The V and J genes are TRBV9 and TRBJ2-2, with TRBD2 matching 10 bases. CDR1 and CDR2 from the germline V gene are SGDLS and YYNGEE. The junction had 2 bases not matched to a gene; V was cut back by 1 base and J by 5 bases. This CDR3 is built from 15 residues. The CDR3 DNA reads TGTGCCAGCAGCGTAACTAGCGGGAATACCGGGGAGCTGTTTTTT. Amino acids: CASSVTSGNTGELFF.

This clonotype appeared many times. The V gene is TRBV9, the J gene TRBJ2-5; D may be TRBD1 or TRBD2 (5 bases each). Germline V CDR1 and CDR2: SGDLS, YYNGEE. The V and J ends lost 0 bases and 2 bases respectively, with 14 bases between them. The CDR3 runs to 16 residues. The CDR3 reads CASSVGGREQQETQYF. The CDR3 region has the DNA TGTGCCAGCAGCGTAGGTGGCAGGGAGCAACAAGAGACCCAGTACTTC. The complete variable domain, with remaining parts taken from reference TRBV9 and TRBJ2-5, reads DSGVTQTPKHLITATGQRVTLRCSPRSGDLSVYWYQQSLDQGLQFLIQYYNGEERAKGNILERFSAQQFPDLHSELNLSSLELGDSALYFCASSVGGREQQETQYFGPGTRLLVL.

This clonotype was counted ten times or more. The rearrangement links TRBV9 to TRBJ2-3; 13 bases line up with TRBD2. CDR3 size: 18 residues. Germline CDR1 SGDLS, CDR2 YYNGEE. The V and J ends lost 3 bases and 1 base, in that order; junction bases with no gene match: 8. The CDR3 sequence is CASSATSGRASGTDTQYF. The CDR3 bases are TGTGCCAGCAGCGCCACTAGCGGGAGGGCCTCGGGCACAGATACGCAGTATTTT.

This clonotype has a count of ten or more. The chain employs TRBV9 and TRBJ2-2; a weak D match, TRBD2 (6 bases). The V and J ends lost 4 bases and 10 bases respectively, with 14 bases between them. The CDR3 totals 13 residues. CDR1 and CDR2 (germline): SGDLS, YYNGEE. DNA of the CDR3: TGTGCCAGCAGCCCACACCCGGGGGAGGAGCTGTTTTTT. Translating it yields CASSPHPGEELFF. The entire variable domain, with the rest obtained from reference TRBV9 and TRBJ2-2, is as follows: DSGVTQTPKHLITATGQRVTLRCSPRSGDLSVYWYQQSLDQGLQFLIQYYNGEERAKGNILERFSAQQFPDLHSELNLSSLELGDSALYFCASSPHPGEELFFGEGSRLTVL.

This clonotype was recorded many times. The CDR3 DNA follows: TGTGCCAGCAGCGTAGCTACTAGCGCGAACACCGGGGAGCTGTTTTTT. This translates into CASSVATSANTGELFF. V gene TRBV9 combines with J gene TRBJ2-2; 7 bases line up with TRBD2. After removal of 0 bases from V and 0 bases from J, the junction contained 2 bases not matched to a gene. CDR3 length: 16 amino acids. Germline assignment: CDR1 SGDLS and CDR2 YYNGEE.

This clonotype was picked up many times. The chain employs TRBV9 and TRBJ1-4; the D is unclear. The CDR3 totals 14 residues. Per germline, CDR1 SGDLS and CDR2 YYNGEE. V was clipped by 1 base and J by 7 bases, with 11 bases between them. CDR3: CASSVQPGGEKLFF. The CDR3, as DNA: TGTGCCAGCAGCGTACAACCTGGTGGTGAAAAACTGTTTTTT.

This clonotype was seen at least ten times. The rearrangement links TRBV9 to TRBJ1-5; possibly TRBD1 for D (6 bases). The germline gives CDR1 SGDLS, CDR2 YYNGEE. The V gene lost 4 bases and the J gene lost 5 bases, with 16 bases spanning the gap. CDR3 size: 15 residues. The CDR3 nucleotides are TGTGCCAGCAGCCGACTGGGGGGGCGCGATCAGCCCCAGCATTTT. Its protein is CASSRLGGRDQPQHF.

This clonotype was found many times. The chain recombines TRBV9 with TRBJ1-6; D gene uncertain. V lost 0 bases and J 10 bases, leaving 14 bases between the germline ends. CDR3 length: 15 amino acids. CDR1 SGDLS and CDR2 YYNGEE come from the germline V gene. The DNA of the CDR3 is TGTGCCAGCAGCGTAGACCCGGTCGCGGGGTCACCCCTCCACTTT. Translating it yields CASSVDPVAGSPLHF.

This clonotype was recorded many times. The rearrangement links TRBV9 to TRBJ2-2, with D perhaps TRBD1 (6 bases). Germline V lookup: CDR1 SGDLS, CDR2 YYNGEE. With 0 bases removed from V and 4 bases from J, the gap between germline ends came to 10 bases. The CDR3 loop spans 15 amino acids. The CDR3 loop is CASSVAGQITGELFF. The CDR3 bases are TGTGCCAGCAGCGTAGCCGGACAGATCACCGGGGAGCTGTTTTTT.

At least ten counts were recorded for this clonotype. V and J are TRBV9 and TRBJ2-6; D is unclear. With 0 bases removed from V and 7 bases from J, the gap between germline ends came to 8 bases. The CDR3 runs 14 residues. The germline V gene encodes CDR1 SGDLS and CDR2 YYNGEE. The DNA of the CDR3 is TGTGCCAGCAGCGTAGCTTATGGAGCCAACGTCCTGACTTTC. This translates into CASSVAYGANVLTF.

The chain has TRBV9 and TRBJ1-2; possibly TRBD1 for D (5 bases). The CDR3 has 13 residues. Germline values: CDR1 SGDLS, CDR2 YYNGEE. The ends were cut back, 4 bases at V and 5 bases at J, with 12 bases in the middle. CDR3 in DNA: TGTGCCAGCAGCCCAGAGGGGCAATATGGCTACACCTTC. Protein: CASSPEGQYGYTF.

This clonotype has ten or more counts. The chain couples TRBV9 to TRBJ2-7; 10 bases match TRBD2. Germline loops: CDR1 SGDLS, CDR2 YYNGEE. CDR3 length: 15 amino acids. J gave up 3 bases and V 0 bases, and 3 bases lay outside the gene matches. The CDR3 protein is CASSVGGTSDYEQYV. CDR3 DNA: TGTGCCAGCAGCGTAGGAGGGACTAGCGACTACGAGCAGTACGTC.

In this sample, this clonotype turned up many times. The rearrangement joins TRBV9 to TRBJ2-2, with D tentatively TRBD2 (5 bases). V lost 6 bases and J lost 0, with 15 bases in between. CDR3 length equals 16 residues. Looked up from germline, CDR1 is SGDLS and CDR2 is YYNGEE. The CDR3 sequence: CASNGVGIANTGELFF. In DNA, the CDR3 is TGTGCCAGCAACGGGGTTGGCATTGCGAACACCGGGGAGCTGTTTTTT.